This T cell receptor (beta chain) derives from a study of post-analysis software for immune sequencing data. This CDR3 spans 17 amino acids. Incorporated into the TCR beta cDNA libraries were unique molecular identifiers, which served to reduce PCR and sequencing biases. Out of roughly 0.85 to 11 million T cells, about 510,000 cDNA molecules were generated. TCRdb ran MiXCR on the PCR reads and lists one entry per CDR3 protein. The sample has about 540,000 distinct CDR3 sequences; around 34% are singletons. Regarding this clonotype: The target antigen is unknown. One junction end does not reproduce the germline sequence, and a read error may be involved.

The study, taken as a whole, reports: Elevated frequency relative to controls characterized a handful of TRBV segments in patients, TRBV5-6, TRBV5-1 and TRBV20-1 among them.

The TCR was taken from a girl aged 2-17 years with multiple sclerosis. The V gene is TRBV12-3 or TRBV12-4, the J gene TRBJ2-5; 9 nucleotides agree with TRBD2. The specimen was blood. The DNA of the CDR3 is TGTGCCAGCAGTTTAGCGCTTAGCGGGGGTTTTGAGGAGACCCGGTACTTC. Encoded protein: CASSLALSGGFEETRYF.